The 10 T cell receptor beta chains below all came from one sample that was sequenced in a study of human T cells and chemical hapten exposure. TCRdb reanalysed the RACE reads using MiXCR and keeps one entry per CDR3 protein. The data contain a few hundred thousand distinct CDR3 sequences, nearly 5% of them singletons. Regarding time point: patch test 1, 2 weeks after DPC sensitization. The treatment was: therapeutic diphenylcyclopropenone sensitization with weekly scalp DPC. This specimen consisted of whole blood, obtained in connection with sensitization to the hapten diphenylcyclopropenone (DPC). All receptors derive from a woman between 50 and 59 years old with alopecia areata. Some clones in this sample may be carry-over from other donors' samples.

This clonotype has only a few counts. The V gene is TRBV29-1, the J gene TRBJ2-2, with D perhaps TRBD1 (6 bases). Germline values: CDR1 SQVTM, CDR2 ANQGSEA. The CDR3 length is 14 residues. The V end lost 4 bases, the J end lost 5 bases, and 14 bases lay between the germline ends. CDR3 in DNA: TGCAGCGTTGTTCAGGGGATGAAGACCGGGGAGCTGTTTTTT. Translation: CSVVQGMKTGELFF.

There are many counts of this clonotype. The chain couples TRBV4-1 to TRBJ2-3, with unresolved D. The V and J ends lost 3 bases and 4 bases respectively, with 17 bases between them. The CDR3 sequence is 16 residues long. Germline CDR1 is MGHRA and CDR2 is YSYEKL. The CDR3 coding sequence is TGCGCCAGCAGCCATGTAGGGCCTACGGTTGCAGATACGCAGTATTTT. Translation gives CASSHVGPTVADTQYF.

This clonotype was picked up many times. The chain combines TRBV20-1 with TRBJ2-1; TRBD2 aligns across 8 bases. Germline CDR1 and CDR2: DFQATT and SNEGSKA (reference sequence). The junction had 8 bases not matched to a gene; V was cut back by 1 base and J by 3 bases. The CDR3 contains 16 residues. The CDR3 loop is CSARAPRAGGYNEQFF. CDR3 bases: TGCAGTGCTAGAGCCCCTCGTGCGGGAGGCTACAATGAGCAGTTCTTC.

The V gene is TRBV29-1, the J gene TRBJ1-5, with a tentative D call TRBD1 (5 bases). Germline values: CDR1 SQVTM, CDR2 ANQGSEA. The V end lost 4 bases, the J end lost 7 bases, and 14 bases lay between the germline ends. CDR3 size: 13 residues. The CDR3 nucleotides are TGCAGCGTTGTCGGAGGGGCCGGCCAGCCCCAGCATTTT. Translated, it gives CSVVGGAGQPQHF. Complete variable domain (other parts from reference TRBV29-1 and TRBJ1-5): SAVISQKPSRDICQRGTSLTIQCQVDSQVTMMFWYRQQPGQSLTLIATANQGSEATYESGFVIDKFPISRPNLTFSTLTVSNMSPEDSSIYLCSVVGGAGQPQHFGDGTRLSIL.

This clonotype was counted ten times or more. The chain is built from TRBV29-1 and TRBJ2-3; the D call may be TRBD1 or TRBD2 (5 bases each). CDR1 and CDR2 (germline): SQVTM, ANQGSEA. This CDR3 has 13 residues. The ends were cut back, 1 base at V and 9 bases at J, with 14 bases in the middle. CDR3 in amino acids: CSVEGDYWGTQYF. Here the CDR3 DNA reads TGCAGCGTTGAAGGTGACTACTGGGGGACGCAGTATTTT.

This clonotype was recorded many times. V is TRBV2 and J is TRBJ1-2; no definite D call. CDR1 and CDR2 (germline): SNHLY, FYNNEI. Trimming cost V 1 base and J 0 bases, with 12 bases left between them. The CDR3 is made up of 16 amino acids. The CDR3 nucleotides read TGTGCCAGCAGTGAAGTTGTCTTACTAGCTAACTATGGCTACACCTTC. Amino acids: CASSEVVLLANYGYTF.

This clonotype showed up many times. The rearrangement uses TRBV5-1 and TRBJ2-2, with TRBD1 matching 7 bases. The trim removed 4 bases at V and 4 bases at J, leaving 4 bases unmatched. Germline values: CDR1 SGHRS, CDR2 YFSETQ. The CDR3 sequence is 14 residues long. CDR3 sequence reads: CASSPRQGTGELFF. The CDR3 DNA sequence: TGCGCCAGCAGCCCGCGACAGGGCACCGGGGAGCTGTTTTTT.

This clonotype was detected a few times. The V and J genes are TRBV6-1 and TRBJ2-5, with TRBD1 identical over 7 bases. CDR1 and CDR2 from the germline V gene are MNHNS and SASEGT. CDR3 length: 15 residues. V was clipped by 5 bases and J by 1 base; unmatched bases: 7. The CDR3 DNA reads as TGTGCCAGCAGTACTGATACAGGGGCCCAAGAGACCCAGTACTTC. It codes for CASSTDTGAQETQYF.

In its sample, this clonotype was seen many times. The chain links TRBV9 to TRBJ2-1; D might be TRBD1 or TRBD2, each matching 5 bases. This CDR3 region has 11 residues. Trimming stripped 3 bases from V and 12 bases from J, with 10 bases between. Germline assignment: CDR1 SGDLS and CDR2 YYNGEE. The CDR3 spells CASSEGSGQFF. CDR3 sequence (DNA): TGTGCCAGCAGCGAGGGGAGTGGGCAGTTCTTC.

At least ten counts were recorded for this clonotype. The V gene is TRBV12-3 or TRBV12-4, the J gene TRBJ2-7; D not resolved. This CDR3 has 11 amino acids. V was clipped by 5 bases and J by 5 bases, with 7 bases between them. The CDR3, as DNA: TGTGCCAGCAGTCAGATACACGAGCAGTACTTC. Protein product: CASSQIHEQYF.